The 31 T cell receptor beta chains given below trace back to one sample, sequenced in a study of blood T cell repertoires in COVID-19. Profiling relied on immunoSEQ multiplex PCR, and the TCRdb table lists in-frame clones only, not all of them. This sample carries 150,000 or so clones, roughly four fifths of them seen once, and the ten largest clones take approximately 9.2%. Sequencing was done on a sample of peripheral blood. These receptor sequences come from a human donor with acute or convalescent COVID-19. The donor label of this sample is uncertain.

The chain joins TRBV27 to TRBJ2-3, with D maybe TRBD1 (6 bases). The CDR3 has 13 residues. Trimming stripped 2 bases from V and 6 bases from J, with 9 bases between. The V gene's germline CDR1 is MNHEY and CDR2 SMNVEV (reference sequence). CDR3 protein: CASSLRGIDTQYF. DNA of the CDR3: TGTGCCAGCAGTTTAAGGGGGATCGATACGCAGTATTTT.

The gene calls are TRBV11-2 and TRBJ1-1, with D possibly TRBD1 on 6 matching bases. Trimming stripped 6 bases from V and 5 bases from J, with 16 bases between. The CDR3 extends over 14 amino acids. Per germline, CDR1 SGHAT and CDR2 FQNNGV. The CDR3 bases are TGTGCCAGCAGTCCAACAGGGTACAGGACTGAAGCTTTCTTT. It specifies CASSPTGYRTEAFF. The variable domain in full, completed from reference TRBV11-2 and TRBJ1-1, reads EAGVAQSPRYKIIEKRQSVAFWCNPISGHATLYWYQQILGQGPKLLIQFQNNGVVDDSQLPKDRFSAERLKGVDSTLKIQPAKLEDSAVYLCASSPTGYRTEAFFGQGTRLTVV.

The sample holds a few counts of this clone. V is TRBV24-1 and J is TRBJ1-2, with TRBD1 as a possible D gene (6 bases). The V gene lost 5 bases and the J gene lost 8 bases, with 11 bases spanning the gap. Germline CDR1 KGHDR, CDR2 SFDVKD. This CDR3 comprises 12 residues. CDR3 sequence reads: CATSVGAGGYTF. Here the CDR3 DNA reads TGTGCCACCAGTGTGGGGGCCGGGGGCTACACCTTC.

The chain has TRBV7-8 and TRBJ1-1; TRBD1 might be the D (6 bases). There are 14 residues in the CDR3. The germline gives CDR1 SGHVS, CDR2 FQNEAQ. Between the trimmed V and J ends, which lost 5 bases and 4 bases, there was a span of 14 bases. The CDR3 DNA is TGTGCCAGCAGCCTCCGGACAGACGGCACTGAAGCTTTCTTT. It yields the protein CASSLRTDGTEAFF.

The chain has TRBV19 and TRBJ1-5; 7 bases are a match to TRBD1. The germline V gene encodes CDR1 LNHDA and CDR2 SQIVND (reference sequence). The trim removed 5 bases at V and 4 bases at J, leaving 5 bases unmatched. The CDR3 consists of 14 residues. The CDR3 sequence: CASSLRGQNQPQHF. CDR3 bases: TGTGCCAGTAGTCTCCGGGGACAGAATCAGCCCCAGCATTTT.

This chain uses TRBV30 with TRBJ1-1; no definite D call. Trimming cost V 3 bases and J 4 bases, with 12 bases left between them. The CDR3 runs to 13 residues. Per germline, CDR1 GTSNPN and CDR2 SVGIG (reference sequence). The CDR3 DNA reads as TGTGCCTGGAGGCGGGGAGCAAGCACTGAAGCTTTCTTT. Its protein is CAWRRGASTEAFF.

The chain couples TRBV12-3 or TRBV12-4 to TRBJ1-3, with 9 bases fitting TRBD1. With V trimmed by 7 bases and J by 5 bases, 3 bases remained unmatched. The CDR3 extends over 13 amino acids. The CDR3 nucleotides read TGTGCCAGCACCGGACAGGGGCGAAACACCATATATTTT. Its translation is CASTGQGRNTIYF.

Only one count was recorded for this clone. The CDR3, as DNA: TGCGCCAGCAGCTCCCGGGGATACACTGAAGCTTTCTTT. This codes for CASSSRGYTEAFF. The rearrangement joins TRBV4-1 to TRBJ1-1; D gene ambiguous. The germline CDR1 and CDR2 sequences are MGHRA and YSYEKL. V lost 5 bases to trimming and J lost 3 bases, with 10 bases between them. The CDR3 consists of 13 residues.

The rearrangement links TRBV24-1 to TRBJ1-2; D is undetermined. The CDR3 is made up of 14 amino acids. Trimming shortened V by 2 bases and J by 0 bases, and 6 bases separated the two germline ends. Germline values: CDR1 KGHDR, CDR2 SFDVKD. CDR3 coding DNA: TGTGCCACCAGTGATTATGGCTCTAACTATGGCTACACCTTC. Translation gives CATSDYGSNYGYTF.

The genes are TRBV6-5 and TRBJ1-5; D may be TRBD1 (5 bases). The CDR3 is 12 amino acids. CDR1 MNHEY and CDR2 SVGAGI come from the germline V gene. V lost 11 bases and J lost 3, with 11 bases in between. CDR3 coding DNA: TGTGCCCCTCCCAGGGCCAATCAGCCCCAGCATTTT. Amino acid sequence: CAPPRANQPQHF.

V usage is TRBV7-2 and J usage is TRBJ2-3; 12 nucleotides agree with TRBD2. The CDR3 is 17 amino acids. Germline CDR1 reads SGHTA; CDR2 reads FQGNSA. V was clipped by 0 bases and J by 4 bases; unmatched bases: 5. This CDR3 is CASSLAPLAGGADTQYF. In DNA form, the CDR3 reads TGTGCCAGCAGCTTAGCCCCGCTAGCGGGGGGGGCAGATACGCAGTATTTT.

This clone has only a few counts. The J gene is TRBJ1-2, the V gene TRBV4-2; 11 bases align to TRBD1. The CDR3 has 17 residues. Trimming cost V 1 base and J 7 bases; bases outside gene matches: 11. Germline CDR1 LGHNA, CDR2 YNFKEQ. The CDR3 coding sequence is TGTGCCAGCAGCCAAGGAGCGGCCGGACAGGGGGCGACTGGCTACACCTTC. It encodes CASSQGAAGQGATGYTF.

The chain uses TRBV30 and TRBJ1-1; TRBD1 matches 7 bases. Germline CDR1 reads GTSNPN; CDR2 reads SVGIG (reference sequence). Trimming removed 4 bases from V and 0 bases from J; junction bases left unmatched: 2. The CDR3 runs to 13 residues. Written as DNA, the CDR3 is TGTGCCTGGAAGGGACAGATGAACACTGAAGCTTTCTTT. Amino acid sequence: CAWKGQMNTEAFF.

The rearrangement links TRBV14 to TRBJ1-2; D is perhaps TRBD1 (5 bases). V was clipped by 1 base and J by 2 bases, with 8 bases between them. CDR1 is SGHDN, CDR2 FVKESK, per germline. This CDR3 is 14 amino acids long. CDR3 protein: CASSQVTGNYGYTF. The CDR3 bases are TGTGCCAGCAGCCAAGTTACAGGAAACTATGGCTACACCTTC.

This sequence joins TRBV15 and TRBJ2-1; 14 bases fit TRBD2. CDR1 is LNHNV, CDR2 YYDKDF, per germline (reference sequence). V shed 4 bases and J 10 bases; nucleotides not matched to a gene: 6. The CDR3 contains 15 residues. Written as DNA, the CDR3 is TGTGCCACCAGCACTCGGACTAGCGGGGGGCGAGAGCAGTTCTTC. Residues: CATSTRTSGGREQFF.

V gene TRBV6-2 or TRBV6-3 combines with J gene TRBJ1-6; D gene ambiguous. Trimming cost V 2 bases and J 6 bases, with 11 bases left between them. The CDR3 spans 15 residues. The germline V gene encodes CDR1 MNHEY and CDR2 SVGEGT. The CDR3 sequence is CASSYRGGSNSPLHF. In nucleotides, the CDR3 is TGTGCCAGCAGTTACCGAGGAGGAAGTAATTCACCCCTCCACTTT.

V usage is TRBV14 and J usage is TRBJ2-2; D unresolved. The CDR3 totals 13 residues. Trimming cost V 4 bases and J 1 base, with 4 bases left between them. The V gene's germline CDR1 is SGHDN and CDR2 FVKESK. The chain's CDR3 is CASSPQNTGELFF. DNA of the CDR3: TGTGCCAGCAGCCCACAGAACACCGGGGAGCTGTTTTTT.

This clone has a handful of counts. The chain combines TRBV7-8 with TRBJ2-3; 8 bases agree with TRBD1. This CDR3 comprises 14 residues. Trimming took 7 bases from V and 5 from J; bases not matched to a gene: 8. The germline CDR1 and CDR2 sequences are SGHVS and FQNEAQ. The DNA of the CDR3 is TGTGCCAGCACCTTGACAGGGGCCGGAGATACGCAGTATTTT. Its translation: CASTLTGAGDTQYF.

The chain combines TRBV11-2 with TRBJ1-1; D may be TRBD1 (6 bases). Germline CDR1 SGHAT, CDR2 FQNNGV. The CDR3 totals 16 residues. V was pared by 5 bases and J by 4 bases, with 20 bases between. CDR3 nucleotides: TGTGCCAGCAGCCTGGGGGGGGCCAGAGTGAGCACTGAAGCTTTCTTT. It translates to CASSLGGARVSTEAFF.

Notes on this clone: This could be a read error, since a much larger clone is one nucleotide away. J is TRBJ2-7 and V is TRBV2; 14 bases agree with TRBD2. CDR3 length: 14 amino acids. V gave up 6 bases and J gave up 2 bases; unmatched junction bases: 0. CDR1 and CDR2 from the germline V gene are SNHLY and FYNNEI. CDR3 in amino acids: CASRTSGGAYEQYF. The CDR3 region has the DNA TGTGCCAGCAGGACTAGCGGGGGGGCCTACGAGCAGTACTTC.

The chain uses TRBV2 and TRBJ1-4; 7 bases are a match to TRBD1. Germline assignment: CDR1 SNHLY and CDR2 FYNNEI. Germline trimming cut 7 bases from V and 8 bases from J; bases unmatched to any gene: 13. The CDR3 consists of 15 residues. The CDR3 DNA sequence: TGTGCCAGCATAGTAACAGGGGTGCTTAGCGAAAAACTGTTTTTT. Its protein product is CASIVTGVLSEKLFF.

The chain is built from TRBV29-1 and TRBJ2-1; 12 positions agree with TRBD2. CDR3 length: 13 residues. J was trimmed by 9 bases and V by 8 bases; bases with no gene match: 8. The germline CDR1 and CDR2 sequences are SQVTM and ANQGSEA. The CDR3 bases are TGCAGCACCTCTAGCGGGGGGGCGAGTGAGCAGTTCTTC. Protein sequence: CSTSSGGASEQFF.

V is TRBV6-5 and J is TRBJ1-1; D not certain. This CDR3 contains 12 residues. Trimming took off 5 bases at V and 7 bases at J, with 11 bases between the two ends. Germline assignment: CDR1 MNHEY and CDR2 SVGAGI. The CDR3 DNA sequence: TGTGCCAGCAGTAAGGAGGGTATTGAAGCTTTCTTT. Its translation is CASSKEGIEAFF.

This clone was detected only once. The chain recombines TRBV3-1 (or the pseudogene TRBV3-2) with TRBJ2-1, with 8 bases lining up with TRBD2. The CDR3 has 15 amino acids. V was pared by 3 bases and J by 5 bases, with 6 bases of the junction left unmatched. Germline lookup yields CDR1 LGHDT and CDR2 YNNKEL (reference sequence). This CDR3 reads CASSHQRGLNNEQFF. Written as DNA, the CDR3 is TGTGCCAGCAGCCACCAGCGGGGGTTAAACAATGAGCAGTTCTTC.

The CDR3 here is CASSPRRGTDTQYF. CDR3 nucleotides: TGTGCCAGCTCACCGAGGCGGGGCACAGATACGCAGTATTTT. The chain uses TRBV18 and TRBJ2-3; possibly TRBD2 for D (5 bases). The CDR3 contains 14 residues. Germline values: CDR1 KGHSH, CDR2 LQKENI. The V end lost 3 bases, the J end lost 1 base, and 8 bases lay between the germline ends.

The chain joins TRBV7-9 to TRBJ1-3; D is undetermined. The germline V gene encodes CDR1 SEHNR and CDR2 FQNEAQ (reference sequence). The CDR3 covers 14 residues. Trimming took 9 bases from V and 0 from J, leaving 12 bases between them. The CDR3 spells CASRRAVSGNTIYF. The DNA of the CDR3 is TGTGCCAGTAGGCGGGCCGTCTCTGGAAACACCATATATTTT.

The rearrangement uses TRBV19 and TRBJ1-2; 8 bases align to TRBD1. CDR1 and CDR2 from the germline V gene are LNHDA and SQIVND (reference sequence). Losses at the gene ends were 5 bases for V and 7 bases for J; bases not matched to a gene: 15. The CDR3 totals 16 residues. CDR3 nucleotides: TGTGCCAGTAGTCCCGGACAGGGCCGCTGGTTTGGTGGCTACACCTTC. This gives the protein CASSPGQGRWFGGYTF. The variable domain in full, completed from reference TRBV19 and TRBJ1-2, reads DGGITQSPKYLFRKEGQNVTLSCEQNLNHDAMYWYRQDPGQGLRLIYYSQIVNDFQKGDIAEGYSVSREKKESFPLTVTSAQKNPTAFYLCASSPGQGRWFGGYTFGSGTRLTVV.

This clone has a single count. An end of the junction differs from the germline gene, which may be a read error. The chain combines TRBV13 with TRBJ1-2; D may be TRBD1 (5 bases). The CDR3 consists of 15 residues. From germline, CDR1 is PRHDT and CDR2 FYEKMQ (reference sequence). The CDR3 sequence is CASSFGGTAKYGYTF. The CDR3, as DNA: TGTGCCAGCAGCTTCGGGGGGACGGCTAAGTATGGCTACACCTTC.

The genes are TRBV14 and TRBJ1-2; D perhaps matches TRBD1 (6 bases). Germline V gene sequence: CDR1 SGHDN, CDR2 FVKESK. V was clipped by 1 base and J by 10 bases, with 16 bases between them. The CDR3 spans 14 residues. CDR3 loop: CASSQVQGSGAYTF. The CDR3 nucleotides read TGTGCCAGCAGCCAAGTACAGGGTTCAGGGGCCTACACCTTC.

V usage is TRBV29-1 and J usage is TRBJ2-3, with unresolved D. The CDR3 consists of 13 residues. The germline gives CDR1 SQVTM, CDR2 ANQGSEA. With 5 bases removed from V and 1 base from J, the gap between germline ends came to 10 bases. The CDR3 loop is CSVRSGGTDTQYF. DNA of the CDR3: TGCAGCGTTAGGTCCGGAGGCACAGATACGCAGTATTTT.

The chain employs TRBV30 and TRBJ2-2; 7 bases agree with TRBD1. The CDR3 runs to 13 residues. J was trimmed by 7 bases and V by 1 base; bases with no gene match: 3. Germline V lookup: CDR1 GTSNPN, CDR2 SVGIG (reference sequence). The DNA of the CDR3 is TGTGCCTGGAGTGGGACAGGCCTCGGGGAGCTGTTTTTT. Its protein is CAWSGTGLGELFF.